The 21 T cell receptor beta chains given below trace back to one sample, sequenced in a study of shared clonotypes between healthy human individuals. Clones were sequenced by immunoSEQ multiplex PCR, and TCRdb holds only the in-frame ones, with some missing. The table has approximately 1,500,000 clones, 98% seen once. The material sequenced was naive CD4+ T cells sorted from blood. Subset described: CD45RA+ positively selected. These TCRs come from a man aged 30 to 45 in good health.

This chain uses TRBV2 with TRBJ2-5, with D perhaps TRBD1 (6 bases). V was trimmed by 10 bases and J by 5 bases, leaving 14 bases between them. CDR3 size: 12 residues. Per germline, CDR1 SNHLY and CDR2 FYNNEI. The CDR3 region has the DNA TGTGCCAACCAGGGTCAGGGGGAGACCCAGTACTTC. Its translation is CANQGQGETQYF.

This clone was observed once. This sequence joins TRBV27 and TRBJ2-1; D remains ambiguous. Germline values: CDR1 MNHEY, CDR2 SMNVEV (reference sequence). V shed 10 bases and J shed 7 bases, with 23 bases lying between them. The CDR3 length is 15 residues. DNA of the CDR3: TGTGCCACCCAAGGCACGATTACTATTCCGAATGAGCAGTTCTTC. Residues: CATQGTITIPNEQFF.

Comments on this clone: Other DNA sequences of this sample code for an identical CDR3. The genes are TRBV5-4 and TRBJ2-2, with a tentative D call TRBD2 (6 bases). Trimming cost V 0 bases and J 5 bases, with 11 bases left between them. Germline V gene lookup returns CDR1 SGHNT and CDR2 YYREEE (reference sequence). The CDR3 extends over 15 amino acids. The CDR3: CASSLDGSGTGELFF. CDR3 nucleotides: TGTGCCAGCAGCTTGGACGGGAGTGGTACCGGGGAGCTGTTTTTT.

The CDR3 DNA reads TGTGCCACCTCCGAGTGGGGGCGGGAGACCCAGTACTTC. Protein product: CATSEWGRETQYF. The rearrangement links TRBV2 to TRBJ2-5; a weak D match, TRBD1 (6 bases). There are 13 residues in the CDR3. V dropped 10 bases and J dropped 5 bases, with 17 bases sitting between them. Germline values: CDR1 SNHLY, CDR2 FYNNEI.

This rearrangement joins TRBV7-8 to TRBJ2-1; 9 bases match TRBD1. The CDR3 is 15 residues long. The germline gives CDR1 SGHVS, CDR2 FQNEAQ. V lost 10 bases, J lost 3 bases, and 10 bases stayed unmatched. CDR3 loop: CATELRDRVYNEQFF. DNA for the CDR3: TGTGCCACCGAACTCCGGGACAGGGTCTACAATGAGCAGTTCTTC.

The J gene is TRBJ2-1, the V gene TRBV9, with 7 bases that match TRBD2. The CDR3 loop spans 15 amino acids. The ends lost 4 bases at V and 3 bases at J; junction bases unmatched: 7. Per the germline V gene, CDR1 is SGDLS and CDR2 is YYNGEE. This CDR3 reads CASSPGTTHYNEQFF. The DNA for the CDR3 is TGTGCCAGCAGCCCCGGGACTACACACTACAATGAGCAGTTCTTC.

The CDR3 sequence: CASSFINQPQHF. In DNA, the CDR3 is TGTGCCAGCAGCTTCATCAATCAGCCCCAGCATTTT. The chain is built from TRBV7-2 and TRBJ1-5; D unresolved. Germline V gene lookup returns CDR1 SGHTA and CDR2 FQGNSA. V lost 3 bases to trimming and J lost 3 bases, with 3 bases between them. This CDR3 is built from 12 residues.

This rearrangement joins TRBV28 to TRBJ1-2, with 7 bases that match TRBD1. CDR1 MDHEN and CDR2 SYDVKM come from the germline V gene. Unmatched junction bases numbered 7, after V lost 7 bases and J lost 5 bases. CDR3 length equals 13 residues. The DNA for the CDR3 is TGTGCCAGCACCGCGACAGGGAAATATGGCTACACCTTC. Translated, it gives CASTATGKYGYTF.

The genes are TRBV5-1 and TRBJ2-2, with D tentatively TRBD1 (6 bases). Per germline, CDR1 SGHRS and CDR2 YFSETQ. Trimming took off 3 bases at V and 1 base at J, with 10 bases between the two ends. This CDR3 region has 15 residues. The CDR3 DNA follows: TGCGCCAGCAGCTCAGGACAGCAGAACACCGGGGAGCTGTTTTTT. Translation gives CASSSGQQNTGELFF.

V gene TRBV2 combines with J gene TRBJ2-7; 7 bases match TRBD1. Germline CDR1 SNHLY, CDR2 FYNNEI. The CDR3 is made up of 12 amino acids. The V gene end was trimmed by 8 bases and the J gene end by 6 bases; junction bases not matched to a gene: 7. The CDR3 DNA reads TGTGCCAGCCTGGGACAGTCTGTCGAGCAGTACTTC. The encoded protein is CASLGQSVEQYF.

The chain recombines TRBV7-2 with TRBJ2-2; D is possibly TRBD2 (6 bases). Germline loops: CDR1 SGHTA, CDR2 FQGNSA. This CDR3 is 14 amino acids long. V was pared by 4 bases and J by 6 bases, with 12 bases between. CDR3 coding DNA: TGTGCCAGCAGCTACAGACGGAGGGCCGGGGAGCTGTTTTTT. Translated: CASSYRRRAGELFF.

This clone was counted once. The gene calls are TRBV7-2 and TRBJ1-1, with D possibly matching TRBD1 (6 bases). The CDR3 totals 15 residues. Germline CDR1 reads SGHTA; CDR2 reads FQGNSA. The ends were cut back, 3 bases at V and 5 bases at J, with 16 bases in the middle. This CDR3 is CASSLDNRDRTEAFF. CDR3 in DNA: TGTGCCAGCAGCTTGGATAACAGGGATCGGACTGAAGCTTTCTTT.

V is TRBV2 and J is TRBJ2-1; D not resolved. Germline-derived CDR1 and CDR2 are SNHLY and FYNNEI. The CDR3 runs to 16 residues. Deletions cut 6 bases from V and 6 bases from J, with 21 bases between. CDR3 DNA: TGTGCCAGCAGCCCGCCGTGGGGAATGGTTACCAATGAGCAGTTCTTC. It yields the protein CASSPPWGMVTNEQFF.

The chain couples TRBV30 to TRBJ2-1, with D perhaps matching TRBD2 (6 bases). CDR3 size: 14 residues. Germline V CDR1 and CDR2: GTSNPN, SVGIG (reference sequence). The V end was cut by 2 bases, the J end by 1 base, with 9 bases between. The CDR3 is CAWSRDLSYNEQFF. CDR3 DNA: TGTGCCTGGAGTCGGGACTTATCCTACAATGAGCAGTTCTTC.

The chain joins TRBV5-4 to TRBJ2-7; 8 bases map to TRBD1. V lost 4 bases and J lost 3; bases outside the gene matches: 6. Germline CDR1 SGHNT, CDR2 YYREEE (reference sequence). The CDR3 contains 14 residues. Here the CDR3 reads CASSTRQGNYEQYF. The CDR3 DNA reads TGTGCCAGCAGCACCCGACAGGGGAACTACGAGCAGTACTTC.

The CDR3 here is CASSQVWGDSNQPQHF. The CDR3 bases are TGTGCCAGCAGCCAAGTGTGGGGAGATAGCAATCAGCCCCAGCATTTT. The V and J genes are TRBV4-2 and TRBJ1-5; D is unresolved. From germline, CDR1 is LGHNA and CDR2 YNFKEQ. This CDR3 contains 16 residues. Trimming removed 1 base from V and 0 bases from J, with 10 bases in between.

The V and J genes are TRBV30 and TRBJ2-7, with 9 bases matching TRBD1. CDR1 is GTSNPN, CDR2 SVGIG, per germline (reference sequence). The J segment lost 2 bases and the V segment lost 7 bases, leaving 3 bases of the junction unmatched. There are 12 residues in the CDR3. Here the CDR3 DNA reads TGTGCCTTGACAGGGGGTACCTACGAGCAGTACTTC. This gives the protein CALTGGTYEQYF.

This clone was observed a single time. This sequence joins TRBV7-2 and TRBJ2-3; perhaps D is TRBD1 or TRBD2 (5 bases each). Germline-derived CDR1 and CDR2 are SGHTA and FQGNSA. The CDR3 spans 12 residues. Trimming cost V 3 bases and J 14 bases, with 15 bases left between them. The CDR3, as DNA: TGTGCCAGCAGCTTGGGGGAAACTAGGCTGTATTTT. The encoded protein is CASSLGETRLYF.

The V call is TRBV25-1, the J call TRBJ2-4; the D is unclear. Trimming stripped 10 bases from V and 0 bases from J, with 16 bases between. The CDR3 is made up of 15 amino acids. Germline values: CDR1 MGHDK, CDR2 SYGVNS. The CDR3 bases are TGTGCCATTAGAAGACGGTTTCTAGCCAAAAACATTCAGTACTTC. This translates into CAIRRRFLAKNIQYF.

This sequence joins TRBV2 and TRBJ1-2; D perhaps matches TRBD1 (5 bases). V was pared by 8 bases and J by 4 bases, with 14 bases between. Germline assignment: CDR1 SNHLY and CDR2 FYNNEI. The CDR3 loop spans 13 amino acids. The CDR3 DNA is TGTGCCAGCCCAGGTGGCGGGGGCTATGGCTACACCTTC. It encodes CASPGGGGYGYTF.

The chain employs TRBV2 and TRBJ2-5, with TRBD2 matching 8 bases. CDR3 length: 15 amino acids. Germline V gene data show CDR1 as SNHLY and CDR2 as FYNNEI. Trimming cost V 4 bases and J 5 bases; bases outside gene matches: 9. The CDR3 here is CASSALTGGLETQYF. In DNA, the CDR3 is TGTGCCAGCAGTGCTTTGACGGGAGGGCTGGAGACCCAGTACTTC.